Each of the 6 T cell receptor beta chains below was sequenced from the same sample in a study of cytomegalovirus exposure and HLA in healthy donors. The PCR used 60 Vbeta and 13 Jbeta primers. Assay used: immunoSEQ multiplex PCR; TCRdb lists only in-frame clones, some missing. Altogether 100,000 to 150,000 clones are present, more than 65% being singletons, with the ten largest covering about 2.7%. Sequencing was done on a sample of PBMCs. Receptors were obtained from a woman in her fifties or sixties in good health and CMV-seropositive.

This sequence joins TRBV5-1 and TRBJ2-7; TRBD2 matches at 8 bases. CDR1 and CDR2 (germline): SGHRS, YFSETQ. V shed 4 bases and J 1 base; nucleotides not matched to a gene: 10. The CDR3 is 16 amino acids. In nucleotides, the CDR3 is TGCGCCAGCAGCCTCTCCACCGGGACTAGGTCCTACGAGCAGTACTTC. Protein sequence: CASSLSTGTRSYEQYF.

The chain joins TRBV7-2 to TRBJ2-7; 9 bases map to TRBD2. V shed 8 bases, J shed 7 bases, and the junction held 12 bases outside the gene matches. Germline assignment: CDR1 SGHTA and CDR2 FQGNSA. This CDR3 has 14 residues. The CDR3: CASQPSGGSLEQYF. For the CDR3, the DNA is TGTGCCAGCCAACCCAGCGGGGGGTCCTTAGAGCAGTACTTC.

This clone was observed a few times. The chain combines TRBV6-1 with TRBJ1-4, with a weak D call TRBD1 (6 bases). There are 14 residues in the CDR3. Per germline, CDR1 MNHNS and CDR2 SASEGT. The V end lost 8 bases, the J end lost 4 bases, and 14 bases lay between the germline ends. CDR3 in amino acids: CASASQGSNEKLFF. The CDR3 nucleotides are TGTGCCAGCGCTAGTCAGGGGAGTAATGAAAAACTGTTTTTT.

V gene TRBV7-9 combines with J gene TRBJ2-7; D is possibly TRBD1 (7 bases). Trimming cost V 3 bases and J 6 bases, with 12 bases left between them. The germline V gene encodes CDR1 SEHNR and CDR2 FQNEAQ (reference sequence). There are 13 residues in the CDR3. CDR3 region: CASSFTGDSEQYF. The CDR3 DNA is TGTGCCAGCAGCTTTACAGGGGACTCCGAGCAGTACTTC.

The CDR3 DNA sequence: TGTGCCAGCAGCTACCTGACAGGGCGTAATGAAAAACTGTTTTTT. Protein sequence: CASSYLTGRNEKLFF. The V and J genes are TRBV5-6 and TRBJ1-4, with 7 bases aligning to TRBD1. Germline CDR1 reads SGHDT; CDR2 reads YYEEEE. The CDR3 is 15 amino acids. V was clipped by 3 bases and J by 4 bases; unmatched bases: 6.

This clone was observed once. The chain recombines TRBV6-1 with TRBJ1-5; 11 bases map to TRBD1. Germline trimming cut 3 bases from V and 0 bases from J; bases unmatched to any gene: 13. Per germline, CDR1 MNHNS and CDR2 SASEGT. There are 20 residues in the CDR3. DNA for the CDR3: TGTGCCAGCAGTGATGGGACAGGGGGGCCTCGGACATATAGCAATCAGCCCCAGCATTTT. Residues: CASSDGTGGPRTYSNQPQHF.